Listed below are T cell receptor beta chains from one sample, sequenced in a study of molecular identifiers for immune sequencing clone quantification. A single record per CDR3 protein comes from TCRdb applying MiXCR to the PCR reads. The sample gives approximately 100,000 distinct CDR3 sequences, around a third of which show up once; less than 5% is in the top ten. The material sequenced was naive CD8+ T cells from blood, with Jurkat cell RNA spiked in. Receptors originate from a human donor in good health. Some libraries in this study had Jurkat cell RNA spiked in. CDR3s include the opening cysteine and the closing phenylalanine or tryptophan. D genes are given only for firm matches. Size values are once, few and many counts, or a class for expanded clones, and some rows have none.

CDR3,DNA,J,D,V,size
CASSLRLAAYEQYF,TGTGCCAGCAGCTTAAGACTAGCGGCCTACGAGCAGTACTTC,TRBJ2-7,TRBD2,TRBV5-6,-
CSAEQRTVSNQPQHF,TGCAGTGCCGAGCAAAGGACAGTTAGCAATCAGCCCCAGCATTTT,TRBJ1-5,-,TRBV20-1,few
CASPGQGAFFYGYTF,TGTGCCAGCCCAGGACAGGGGGCCTTTTTCTATGGCTACACCTTC,TRBJ1-2,TRBD1,TRBV2,-
CASSLESGSYTGELFF,TGTGCCAGCAGCTTAGAGAGCGGGAGTTACACCGGGGAGCTGTTTTTT,TRBJ2-2,TRBD2,TRBV7-2,few
CASSKEDRANTGELFF,TGTGCCAGCAGCAAAGAGGACAGAGCGAACACCGGGGAGCTGTTTTTT,TRBJ2-2,-,TRBV21-1,-
CASSQDWGVRSQPQHF,TGCGCCAGCAGCCAAGATTGGGGGGTTCGCAGTCAGCCCCAGCATTTT,TRBJ1-5,-,TRBV4-1,-
CASSYNPLALLAAPRDEQYF,TGTGCCAGCAGTTACAACCCTCTCGCCCTACTAGCGGCCCCGCGGGACGAGCAGTACTTC,TRBJ2-7,TRBD2,TRBV6-6,many
CASRDRISQPQHF,TGTGCCAGCAGGGACAGGATATCTCAGCCCCAGCATTTT,TRBJ1-5,TRBD1,TRBV6-2/TRBV6-3,-
CASSLEDSGHYEQYF,TGTGCCAGCAGCTTGGAGGATAGCGGCCACTACGAGCAGTACTTC,TRBJ2-7,-,TRBV5-6,many
CASSYGAASSYEQYF,TGTGCCAGCAGTTACGGTGCGGCGAGCTCCTACGAGCAGTACTTC,TRBJ2-7,-,TRBV6-2/TRBV6-3,few
CASSYGEGTDTQYF,TGTGCCAGCAGTTACGGGGAGGGCACAGATACGCAGTATTTT,TRBJ2-3,-,TRBV6-2/TRBV6-3,many
CASSRSRANTGELFF,TGTGCCAGCAGCCGATCCCGCGCGAACACCGGGGAGCTGTTTTTT,TRBJ2-2,-,TRBV28,-
CASSLWRLVSDTQYF,TGTGCCAGCAGCTTATGGCGACTAGTCTCAGATACGCAGTATTTT,TRBJ2-3,-,TRBV7-2,many
CASSPPPQGNEQFF,TGTGCCAGCAGCCCCCCCCCTCAGGGCAATGAGCAGTTCTTC,TRBJ2-1,-,TRBV7-8,-
CASSESETGFGPQHF,TGTGCCAGCAGTGAATCCGAGACAGGGTTCGGCCCCCAGCATTTT,TRBJ1-5,TRBD1,TRBV25-1,-
CASNSGQGGAYNEQFF,TGTGCCAGCAACTCAGGACAGGGCGGCGCCTACAATGAGCAGTTCTTC,TRBJ2-1,TRBD1,TRBV6-2/TRBV6-3,-